The next 32 T cell receptor beta chains were all read from a single sample in a study of cytomegalovirus exposure and HLA in healthy donors. PCR involved 60 Vbeta and 13 Jbeta primers. The data were produced by immunoSEQ multiplex PCR, yet TCRdb's version contains in-frame clones alone and is incomplete. Of approximately 120,000 clones listed, under 85% were seen once; the top ten hold more than 7%. The sequenced sample consisted of PBMCs. These TCRs come from a woman between 50 and 59 years old in good health and CMV-seropositive.

A few counts support this clone. This rearrangement joins TRBV15 to TRBJ1-2; D is perhaps TRBD1 (6 bases). The V gene lost 1 base and the J gene lost 4 bases, with 16 bases spanning the gap. Germline CDR1 and CDR2: LNHNV and YYDKDF (reference sequence). The CDR3 length is 16 residues. In DNA form, the CDR3 reads TGTGCCACCAGCAGAGGACGACAGGTCCAGACCTATGGCTACACCTTC. It specifies CATSRGRQVQTYGYTF.

In its sample, this clone was seen once. In nucleotides, the CDR3 is TGTGCCAGCAGCTACGGGACAGGGGACACCGGGGAGCTGTTTTTT. Amino acid sequence: CASSYGTGDTGELFF. The chain combines TRBV7-6 with TRBJ2-2, with 10 bases matching TRBD1. The CDR3 covers 15 residues. CDR1 and CDR2 (germline): SGHVS, FNYEAQ. J lost 3 bases, V lost 4 bases, and 2 bases had no gene match.

V is TRBV2 and J is TRBJ1-2, with D perhaps TRBD1 (5 bases). V was shortened by 1 base and J by 7 bases, with 10 bases between the two germline ends. Germline lookup yields CDR1 SNHLY and CDR2 FYNNEI. This CDR3 is built from 13 residues. CDR3: CASSEGRAAGYTF. The CDR3 bases are TGTGCCAGCAGTGAAGGCAGGGCGGCTGGCTACACCTTC.

The chain carries TRBV7-2 and TRBJ1-2; TRBD1 matches at 10 bases. CDR3 size: 14 residues. CDR1 and CDR2 (germline): SGHTA, FQGNSA. After removal of 5 bases from V and 8 bases from J, the junction contained 8 bases not matched to a gene. CDR3 sequence: CASSPGQGVEGYTF. CDR3 DNA: TGTGCCAGCAGCCCAGGACAGGGGGTCGAGGGCTACACCTTC.

The chain has TRBV4-1 and TRBJ1-2, with 11 positions matching TRBD1. J gave up 5 bases and V 0 bases, and 5 bases lay outside the gene matches. The CDR3 length is 16 residues. The germline CDR1 and CDR2 sequences are MGHRA and YSYEKL. The CDR3 spells CASSQDGTGGIYGYTF. The CDR3 DNA is TGCGCCAGCAGCCAAGATGGGACAGGGGGGATTTATGGCTACACCTTC.

This clone was seen a handful of times. The rearrangement links TRBV2 to TRBJ2-5; a possible D gene is TRBD2 (7 bases). Germline V gene lookup returns CDR1 SNHLY and CDR2 FYNNEI. This CDR3 spans 16 amino acids. V was cut by 6 bases and J by 2 bases, with 19 bases left in between. CDR3 loop: CASRRMEGGGQETQYF. The CDR3, as DNA: TGTGCCAGCAGACGAATGGAGGGGGGGGGACAAGAGACCCAGTACTTC.

CDR3 nucleotide sequence: TGTGCCAGCTCACCAAACACAGGGTCCGGCTACACCTTC. This encodes CASSPNTGSGYTF. This rearrangement joins TRBV18 to TRBJ1-2; a possible D gene is TRBD1 (6 bases). This CDR3 is built from 13 residues. V was shortened by 2 bases and J by 8 bases, with 12 bases between the two germline ends. Germline CDR1 reads KGHSH; CDR2 reads LQKENI.

The chain combines TRBV10-3 with TRBJ2-7; D might be TRBD1 (5 bases). The germline V and J ends were trimmed by 3 bases and 3 bases, with 9 bases remaining between them. The CDR3 extends over 13 amino acids. The germline V gene has CDR1 ENHRY and CDR2 SYGVKD. DNA of the CDR3: TGTGCCATCAGTGAAAGGGGAATCTACGAGCAGTACTTC. Amino acids: CAISERGIYEQYF.

This clone has only one observation. The CDR3 loop is CASTPGDSNNEQFF. For the CDR3, the DNA is TGTGCCAGCACCCCGGGGGACAGTAACAATGAGCAGTTCTTC. The chain carries TRBV28 and TRBJ2-1; tentatively, D is TRBD1 (7 bases). The V gene's germline CDR1 is MDHEN and CDR2 SYDVKM. There are 14 residues in the CDR3. Trimming took off 7 bases at V and 5 bases at J, with 15 bases between the two ends.

This CDR3 reads CARSLRSSGNEQFF. The CDR3 DNA reads TGTGCCAGAAGCTTGCGGTCTAGCGGGAATGAGCAGTTCTTC. The chain carries TRBV5-3 and TRBJ2-1; 8 positions agree with TRBD2. TRBV5-3 is an open reading frame, and its role is uncertain. The CDR3 spans 14 residues. After removal of 1 base from V and 7 bases from J, the junction contained 4 bases not matched to a gene.

V is TRBV10-3 and J is TRBJ2-7; 9 positions agree with TRBD1. The CDR3 has 14 residues. The germline gives CDR1 ENHRY, CDR2 SYGVKD. The V gene end was trimmed by 4 bases and the J gene end by 6 bases; junction bases not matched to a gene: 7. This chain's CDR3 is CAISVGTGQFEQYF. The CDR3 nucleotides read TGTGCCATCAGTGTAGGGACAGGGCAGTTCGAGCAGTACTTC.

V gene TRBV18 combines with J gene TRBJ2-7; 14 bases match TRBD2. V dropped 5 bases and J dropped 4; count of bases not matched to a gene: 10. The CDR3 spans 17 residues. Germline V CDR1 and CDR2: KGHSH, LQKENI. The CDR3 nucleotides read TGTGCCAGCTCAAGAGGGACTAGCGGGGGTCCCGGTTACGAGCAGTACTTC. Amino acid sequence: CASSRGTSGGPGYEQYF.

The rearrangement uses TRBV5-8 and TRBJ2-3, with 11 bases lining up with TRBD2. The CDR3 contains 15 residues. The germline V gene has CDR1 SGHTS and CDR2 YDEGEE. The ends lost 2 bases at V and 4 bases at J; junction bases unmatched: 3. The CDR3 DNA follows: TGTGCCAGCAGCTTTAGCGGGAGGGCCGCAGATACGCAGTATTTT. Protein product: CASSFSGRAADTQYF.

This clone came up once. The V call is TRBV5-1, the J call TRBJ1-1; the match to TRBD1 covers 9 bases. V shed 1 base, J shed 6 bases, and the junction held 10 bases outside the gene matches. The V gene's germline CDR1 is SGHRS and CDR2 YFSETQ. This CDR3 has 16 residues. Here the CDR3 reads CASSLKQTGGYSEAFF. CDR3 sequence (DNA): TGCGCCAGCAGCTTGAAACAGACAGGGGGGTACTCTGAAGCTTTCTTT.

This clone was recorded only once. The chain has TRBV6-1 and TRBJ2-1; D remains unclear. CDR1 MNHNS and CDR2 SASEGT come from the germline V gene. V was cut by 2 bases and J by 2 bases, with 10 bases left in between. This CDR3 has 15 residues. The CDR3 spells CASSERQATYNEQFF. In nucleotides, the CDR3 is TGTGCCAGCAGTGAACGGCAGGCGACCTACAATGAGCAGTTCTTC.

The rearrangement links TRBV28 to TRBJ1-5; 7 bases match TRBD1. V trimming: 5 bases; J trimming: 6 bases; junction bases outside the gene matches: 4. Germline-derived CDR1 and CDR2 are MDHEN and SYDVKM. The CDR3 sequence is 13 residues long. CDR3 in DNA: TGTGCCAGCAGTCGACAGGGTGGTCAGCCCCAGCATTTT. It is translated as CASSRQGGQPQHF. Drawing the rest from reference TRBV28 and TRBJ1-5, the complete variable domain is DVKVTQSSRYLVKRTGEKVFLECVQDMDHENMFWYRQDPGLGLRLIYFSYDVKMKEKGDIPEGYSVSREKKERFSLILESASTNQTSMYLCASSRQGGQPQHFGDGTRLSIL.

V is TRBV5-1 and J is TRBJ1-1; TRBD1 might be the D (6 bases). V lost 4 bases, J lost 4 bases, and 11 bases lay in between. CDR1 and CDR2 from the germline V gene are SGHRS and YFSETQ. The length of the CDR3 is 13 residues. The CDR3 here is CASSSTGLTEAFF. The CDR3 DNA follows: TGCGCCAGCAGCAGTACAGGGCTCACTGAAGCTTTCTTT. Drawing the rest from reference TRBV5-1 and TRBJ1-1, the complete variable domain is KAGVTQTPRYLIKTRGQQVTLSCSPISGHRSVSWYQQTPGQGLQFLFEYFSETQRNKGNFPGRFSGRQFSNSRSEMNVSTLELGDSALYLCASSSTGLTEAFFGQGTRLTVV.

The chain has TRBV9 and TRBJ2-3; 11 bases match TRBD1. This CDR3 spans 15 amino acids. Trimming cost V 2 bases and J 5 bases; bases outside gene matches: 4. Germline lookup yields CDR1 SGDLS and CDR2 YYNGEE. Written as DNA, the CDR3 is TGTGCCAGCAGCGTGGACAGGGGGCGCGGAGATACGCAGTATTTT. Translating gives CASSVDRGRGDTQYF.

This CDR3 reads CATHTGTGSSEAFF. CDR3 sequence (DNA): TGTGCCACGCATACCGGGACAGGGTCATCTGAAGCTTTCTTT. The gene calls are TRBV15 and TRBJ1-1, with 9 bases matching TRBD1. The CDR3 contains 14 residues. CDR1 and CDR2 (germline): LNHNV, YYDKDF (reference sequence). V was clipped by 9 bases and J by 6 bases; unmatched bases: 11.

The chain joins TRBV29-1 to TRBJ2-3, with 9 bases that match TRBD1. CDR1 is SQVTM, CDR2 ANQGSEA, per germline. J lost 1 base, V lost 7 bases, and 3 bases had no gene match. This CDR3 is built from 13 residues. CDR3 protein: CSGDRDGTDTQYF. The CDR3 region has the DNA TGCAGCGGGGACAGGGACGGCACAGATACGCAGTATTTT.

This clone was detected a few times. The chain has TRBV7-2 and TRBJ1-2, with TRBD1 matching 9 bases. Germline values: CDR1 SGHTA, CDR2 FQGNSA. CDR3 size: 14 residues. V was clipped by 5 bases and J by 6 bases; unmatched bases: 7. This CDR3 is CASSPGTGFNGYTF. The DNA of the CDR3 is TGTGCCAGCAGCCCCGGGACAGGGTTCAATGGCTACACCTTC.

The CDR3 DNA sequence: TGTGCCAGCAGCATGGGACAGGACAATTCACCCCTCCACTTT. Its translation is CASSMGQDNSPLHF. J is TRBJ1-6 and V is TRBV7-8; 8 positions agree with TRBD1. The junction had 4 bases not matched to a gene; V was cut back by 5 bases and J by 7 bases. Germline loops: CDR1 SGHVS, CDR2 FQNEAQ. The CDR3 covers 14 residues.

V is TRBV19 and J is TRBJ2-1; unclear D gene. Per germline, CDR1 LNHDA and CDR2 SQIVND (reference sequence). This CDR3 is 11 amino acids long. V was pared by 0 bases and J by 12 bases, with 6 bases between. CDR3 loop: CASSIDLRQFF. CDR3 sequence (DNA): TGTGCCAGTAGTATAGATCTTAGGCAGTTCTTC.

V usage is TRBV13 and J usage is TRBJ2-1; 13 bases map to TRBD2. With V trimmed by 0 bases and J by 7 bases, 9 bases remained unmatched. The germline CDR1 and CDR2 sequences are PRHDT and FYEKMQ (reference sequence). This CDR3 spans 18 amino acids. The CDR3 region is CASSLGGTSGGAWNEQFF. CDR3 nucleotide sequence: TGTGCCAGCAGCTTAGGTGGAACTAGCGGGGGGGCTTGGAATGAGCAGTTCTTC.

The V call is TRBV27, the J call TRBJ1-5; D remains unclear. Germline V gene data show CDR1 as MNHEY and CDR2 as SMNVEV (reference sequence). V lost 3 bases and J lost 6, with 9 bases in between. There are 13 residues in the CDR3. CDR3 region: CASSFEGTQPQHF. CDR3 DNA sequence: TGTGCCAGCAGTTTTGAGGGAACTCAGCCCCAGCATTTT.

The chain is built from TRBV7-2 and TRBJ2-6, with 9 bases fitting TRBD1. This CDR3 is built from 13 residues. CDR1 and CDR2 from the germline V gene are SGHTA and FQGNSA. V trimming: 5 bases; J trimming: 11 bases; junction bases outside the gene matches: 4. The CDR3 DNA reads TGTGCCAGCAGCCCCCGGACAGGGGACGTCCTGACTTTC. Its protein product is CASSPRTGDVLTF. Based on the CDR3 plus reference TRBV7-2 and TRBJ2-6, the full variable domain is GAGVSQSPSNKVTEKGKDVELRCDPISGHTALYWYRQSLGQGLEFLIYFQGNSAPDKSGLPSDRFSAERTGGSVSTLTIQRTQQEDSAVYLCASSPRTGDVLTFGAGSRLTVL.

The chain joins TRBV12-2 to TRBJ2-7; the D call in the table, TRBD1, was not verified against the DNA. TRBV12-2 is listed as a pseudogene. The CDR3 is made up of 13 amino acids. The CDR3 sequence is CASRFDTSYEQYF. In DNA form, the CDR3 reads TGTGCAAGTCGCTTCGACACCTCCTACGAGCAGTACTTC.

V gene TRBV15 combines with J gene TRBJ2-5; 11 nucleotides match TRBD2. Germline CDR1 is LNHNV and CDR2 is YYDKDF (reference sequence). J lost 9 bases, V lost 5 bases, and 14 bases had no gene match. This CDR3 has 16 amino acids. CDR3 in DNA: TGTGCCACCAGCCGCCGCGGGACTAGCGGTCTGCGGGCCCAGTACTTC. Translating it yields CATSRRGTSGLRAQYF.

The chain links TRBV6-5 to TRBJ1-6, with D unclear. The CDR3 is made up of 14 amino acids. Germline CDR1 and CDR2: MNHEY and SVGAGI. Trimming stripped 2 bases from V and 2 bases from J, with 4 bases between. This CDR3 reads CASSYRAYNSPLHF. The CDR3 DNA is TGTGCCAGCAGTTACCGGGCCTATAATTCACCCCTCCACTTT.

The chain carries TRBV2 and TRBJ2-4, with a weak D call TRBD1 (6 bases). V gave up 4 bases and J gave up 0 bases, with 13 bases separating them. CDR1 is SNHLY and CDR2 is FYNNEI in the germline V gene. The CDR3 is 16 residues long. The CDR3 spells CASSGGGDLAKNIQYF. In DNA, the CDR3 is TGTGCCAGCAGTGGAGGGGGTGACTTAGCCAAAAACATTCAGTACTTC.

This clone showed up just once. This chain joins TRBV10-3 and TRBJ2-3; 10 bases line up with TRBD2. The CDR3 covers 18 residues. From germline, CDR1 is ENHRY and CDR2 SYGVKD. With V trimmed by 0 bases and J by 2 bases, 8 bases remained unmatched. The CDR3 bases are TGTGCCATCAGTGAGTCGGGAACTAGCGGGGCCTTCACAGATACGCAGTATTTT. Protein sequence: CAISESGTSGAFTDTQYF.

This chain joins TRBV7-9 and TRBJ2-5, with TRBD2 matching over 7 bases. Germline assignment: CDR1 SEHNR and CDR2 FQNEAQ (reference sequence). Trimming took 1 base from V and 5 from J; bases not matched to a gene: 7. The CDR3 covers 15 residues. The CDR3 nucleotides are TGTGCCAGCAGCTTAGTGGCGAGCGGGACGGAGACCCAGTACTTC. It translates to CASSLVASGTETQYF.